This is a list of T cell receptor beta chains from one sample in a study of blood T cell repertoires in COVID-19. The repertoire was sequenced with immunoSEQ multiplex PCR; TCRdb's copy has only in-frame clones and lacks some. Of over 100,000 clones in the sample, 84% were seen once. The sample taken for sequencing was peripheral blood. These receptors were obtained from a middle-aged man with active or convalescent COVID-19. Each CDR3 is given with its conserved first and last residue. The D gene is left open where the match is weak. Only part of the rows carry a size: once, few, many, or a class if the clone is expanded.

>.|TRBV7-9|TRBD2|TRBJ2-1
CASSIPHSGGRNEQFF
TGTGCCAGCAGTATCCCCCATAGCGGGGGCCGGAATGAGCAGTTCTTC
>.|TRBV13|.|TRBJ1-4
CASSLQGGTNEKLFF
TGTGCCAGCAGCCTCCAGGGTGGAACTAATGAAAAACTGTTTTTT
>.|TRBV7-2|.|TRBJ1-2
CASSPQGFRYTF
TGTGCCAGCAGCCCGCAGGGGTTCAGGTACACCTTC
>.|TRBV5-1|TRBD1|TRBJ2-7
CASSFGDRDSYEQYF
TGCGCCAGCAGCTTCGGGGACAGGGATTCCTACGAGCAGTACTTC
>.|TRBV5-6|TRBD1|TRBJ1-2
CASSLGDREGYGYTF
TGTGCCAGCAGCTTGGGGGACAGGGAAGGCTATGGCTACACCTTC
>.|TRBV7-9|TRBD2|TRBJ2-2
CAARTSGGAGELFF
TGTGCCGCCCGGACTAGCGGGGGGGCCGGGGAGCTGTTTTTT
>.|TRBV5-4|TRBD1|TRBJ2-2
CASSIQTGGAGELFF
TGTGCCAGCAGCATCCAGACAGGGGGGGCCGGGGAGCTGTTTTTT
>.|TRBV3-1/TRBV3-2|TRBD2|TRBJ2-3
CASSPPSGGTNTQYF
TGTGCCAGCAGCCCACCGAGCGGGGGGACTAATACGCAGTATTTT
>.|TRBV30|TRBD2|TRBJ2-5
CAWTRTSGQETQYF
TGTGCCTGGACCCGGACTAGCGGCCAAGAGACCCAGTACTTC
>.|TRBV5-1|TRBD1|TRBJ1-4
CASSLGPDRGRGNEKLFF
TGCGCCAGCAGCTTGGGGCCGGACAGGGGACGAGGTAATGAAAAACTGTTTTTT
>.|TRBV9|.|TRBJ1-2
CASSTQPSLDGYTF
TGTGCCAGCAGCACACAACCCAGTTTGGATGGCTACACCTTC
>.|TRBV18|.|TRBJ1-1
CASSPQNTEAFF
TGTGCCAGCTCACCCCAGAACACTGAAGCTTTCTTT
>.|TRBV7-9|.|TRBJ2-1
CASSLRDTNNEQFF
TGTGCCAGCAGCTTACGTGACACCAACAATGAGCAGTTCTTC
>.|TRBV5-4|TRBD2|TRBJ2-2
CASSFGRGAFTGELFF
TGTGCCAGCAGCTTCGGGCGGGGGGCCTTCACCGGGGAGCTGTTTTTT
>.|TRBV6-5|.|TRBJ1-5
CASSITAGSNQPQHF
TGTGCCAGCAGCATTACGGCAGGGAGCAATCAGCCCCAGCATTTT
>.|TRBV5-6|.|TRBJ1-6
CASSFPGGSNSPLHF
TGTGCCAGCAGCTTCCCCGGGGGATCCAATTCACCCCTCCACTTT
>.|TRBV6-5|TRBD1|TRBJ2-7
CASSPLRDRSYEQYF
TGTGCCAGCAGTCCACTCCGGGACAGGTCCTACGAGCAGTACTTC
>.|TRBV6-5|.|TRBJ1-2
CASSPRGTVGYGYTF
TGTGCCAGCAGTCCCCGGGGAACAGTCGGCTATGGCTACACCTTC
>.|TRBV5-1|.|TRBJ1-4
CASSLAGRSELFF
TGCGCCAGCAGCTTGGCTGGCAGGTCCGAACTGTTTTTT
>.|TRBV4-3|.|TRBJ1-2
CASSQDYGGLNYGYTF
TGCGCCAGCAGCCAAGACTACGGAGGCCTTAACTATGGCTACACCTTC
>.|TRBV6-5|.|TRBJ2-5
CASSYSLFETQYF
TGTGCCAGCAGTTACTCTCTTTTCGAGACCCAGTACTTC
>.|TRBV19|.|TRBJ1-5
CASSIGRRHNQPQHF
TGTGCCAGTAGTATAGGGAGGAGGCACAATCAGCCCCAGCATTTT
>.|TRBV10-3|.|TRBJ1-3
CATYPQAGSGNTIYF
TGTGCCACCTACCCGCAGGCAGGGTCTGGAAACACCATATATTTT
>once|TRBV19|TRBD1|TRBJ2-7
CARIQVTGQPYEQYF
TGTGCCAGGATACAAGTGACGGGACAGCCCTACGAGCAGTACTTC
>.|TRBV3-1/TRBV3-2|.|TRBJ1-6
CASSQVYRVSPLHF
TGTGCCAGCAGCCAAGTCTACAGGGTTTCACCCCTCCACTTT
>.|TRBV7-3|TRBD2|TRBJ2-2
CASSSPSGANTGELFF
TGTGCCAGCAGCTCCCCGAGCGGGGCGAACACCGGGGAGCTGTTTTTT
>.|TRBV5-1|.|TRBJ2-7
CASSLAPGRDEQYF
TGCGCCAGCAGCTTGGCCCCTGGTCGGGACGAGCAGTACTTC
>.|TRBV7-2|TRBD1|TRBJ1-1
CASSQRQGTAFF
TGTGCCAGCAGCCAACGACAGGGTACGGCTTTCTTT
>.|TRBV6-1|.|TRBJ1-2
CASSEKGGSGYTF
TGTGCCAGCAGTGAAAAGGGGGGGAGTGGCTACACCTTC
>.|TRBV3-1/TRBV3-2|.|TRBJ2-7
CASSQGLGTNSYEQYF
TGTGCCAGCAGCCAAGGGCTCGGGACAAATTCCTACGAGCAGTACTTC
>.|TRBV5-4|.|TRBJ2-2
CASSLAAEGGELFF
TGTGCCAGCAGCTTGGCCGCGGAGGGCGGGGAGCTGTTTTTT
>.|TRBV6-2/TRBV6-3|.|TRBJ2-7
CASSYDRGTYEQYF
TGTGCCAGCAGTTACGATAGGGGAACCTACGAGCAGTACTTC
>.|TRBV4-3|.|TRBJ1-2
CASSQALDSYGYTF
TGCGCCAGCAGCCAGGCCCTGGACAGCTATGGCTACACCTTC
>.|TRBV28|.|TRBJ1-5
CASSPQGSGNQPQHF
TGTGCCAGCAGCCCTCAGGGGTCGGGCAATCAGCCCCAGCATTTT
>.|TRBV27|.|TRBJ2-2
CASSFDTGELFF
TGTGCCAGCAGTTTCGACACCGGGGAGCTGTTTTTT
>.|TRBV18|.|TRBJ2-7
CASSQGDREQYF
TGTGCCAGCTCACAGGGGGATCGTGAGCAGTACTTC
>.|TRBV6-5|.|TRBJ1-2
CASSTSLYGYTF
TGTGCCAGCAGCACCAGTCTGTATGGCTACACCTTC
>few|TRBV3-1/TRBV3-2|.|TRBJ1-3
CASTFGDTIYF
TGTGCCAGCACCTTCGGGGACACCATATATTTT
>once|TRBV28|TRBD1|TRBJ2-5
CASRQGLETQYF
TGTGCCAGCAGACAGGGGTTGGAGACCCAGTACTTC
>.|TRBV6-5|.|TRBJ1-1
CASFKVGSPAGAAFF
TGTGCCAGCTTCAAAGTCGGCAGCCCGGCGGGGGCGGCTTTCTTT
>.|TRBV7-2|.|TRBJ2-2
CASSPRSGGELFF
TGTGCCAGCAGCCCAAGGTCGGGCGGGGAGCTGTTTTTT
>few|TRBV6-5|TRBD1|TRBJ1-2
CASRARTGSYGYTF
TGTGCCAGCAGAGCCCGGACAGGAAGCTATGGCTACACCTTC
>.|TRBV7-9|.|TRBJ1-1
CASSLGPGGPTEAFF
TGTGCCAGCAGCTTAGGACCCGGCGGCCCCACTGAAGCTTTCTTT
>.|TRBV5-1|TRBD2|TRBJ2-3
CASSLAATSGLGGVDTQYF
TGCGCCAGCAGCTTGGCGGCGACTAGCGGTTTGGGGGGAGTAGATACGCAGTATTTT
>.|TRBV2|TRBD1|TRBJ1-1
CASSDSTGGLNTEAFF
TGTGCCAGCAGTGATTCGACAGGGGGGTTGAACACTGAAGCTTTCTTT
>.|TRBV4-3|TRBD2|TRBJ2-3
CASSQESPSGGARYTDTQYF
TGCGCCAGCAGCCAAGAATCTCCTAGCGGGGGGGCCCGCTACACAGATACGCAGTATTTT
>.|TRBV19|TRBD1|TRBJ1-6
CATRDSRIYNSPLHF
TGTGCGACTAGGGACAGCAGGATCTATAATTCACCCCTCCACTTT
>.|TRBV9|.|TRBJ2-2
CASRSAGIGTGELFF
TGTGCCAGCAGATCGGCAGGGATAGGCACCGGGGAGCTGTTTTTT
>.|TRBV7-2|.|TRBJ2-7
CASSLSFYEQYF
TGTGCCAGCAGCTTGAGCTTCTACGAGCAGTACTTC
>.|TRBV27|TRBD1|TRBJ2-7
CASSRTGISYEQYF
TGTGCCAGCAGCAGGACAGGGATCTCCTACGAGCAGTACTTC
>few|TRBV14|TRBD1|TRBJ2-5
CASSQLKDRGHKETQYF
TGTGCCAGCAGCCAACTTAAGGACAGGGGGCATAAAGAGACCCAGTACTTC
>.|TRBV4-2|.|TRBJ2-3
CASSQDRGPADTQYF
TGTGCCAGCAGCCAAGACAGGGGACCTGCAGATACGCAGTATTTT
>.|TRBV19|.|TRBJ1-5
CASIGGYGPQHF
TGTGCCAGTATCGGGGGGTACGGGCCCCAGCATTTT
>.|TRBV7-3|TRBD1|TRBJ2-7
CASSLTGTGWNEQYF
TGTGCCAGCAGTTTAACCGGGACAGGGTGGAACGAGCAGTACTTC
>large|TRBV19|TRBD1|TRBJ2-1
CASSIVRGSGNEQFF
TGTGCCAGTAGTATAGTCAGGGGGTCCGGCAATGAGCAGTTCTTC